These 31 T cell receptor beta chains came from one sample sequenced in a study of cytotoxic CD8 clonotypes in ibrutinib-treated CLL. The assay was immunoSEQ multiplex PCR, and TCRdb's table has in-frame clones only and misses some. The sample has approximately 340,000 clones, over 55% seen once; the top ten hold 5% to 6.5%. Sequenced material: PBMCs, taken after 36 months of ibrutinib treatment. Receptor source: a human donor with chronic lymphocytic leukemia.

V usage is TRBV6-6 and J usage is TRBJ1-6; D is uncertain. The CDR3 covers 13 residues. Trimming stripped 7 bases from V and 9 bases from J, with 13 bases between. Germline CDR1 is MNHNY and CDR2 is SVGAGI (reference sequence). The CDR3 loop reads CASNLDVGSPLHF. The CDR3 DNA reads as TGTGCCAGCAACCTCGATGTAGGTTCACCCCTCCACTTT.

This chain joins TRBV7-9 and TRBJ2-7, with TRBD2 identical over 9 bases. The germline gives CDR1 SEHNR, CDR2 FQNEAQ (reference sequence). Losses at the gene ends were 1 base for V and 6 bases for J; bases not matched to a gene: 7. This CDR3 spans 15 amino acids. CDR3 protein: CASSLVGGRAFEQYF. For the CDR3, the DNA is TGTGCCAGCAGCTTAGTGGGCGGGAGGGCCTTCGAGCAGTACTTC. The full variable domain, with the rest looked up from reference TRBV7-9 and TRBJ2-7, is DTGVSQNPRHKITKRGQNVTFRCDPISEHNRLYWYRQTLGQGPEFLTYFQNEAQLEKSRLLSDRFSAERPKGSFSTLEIQRTEQGDSAMYLCASSLVGGRAFEQYFGPGTRLTVT.

The CDR3 reads CASTSMGQRATDTQYF. CDR3 in DNA: TGTGCCAGCACCTCCATGGGCCAGCGGGCGACAGATACGCAGTATTTT. The chain couples TRBV28 to TRBJ2-3, with a tentative D call TRBD2 (6 bases). Germline V gene sequence: CDR1 MDHEN, CDR2 SYDVKM. Trimming stripped 7 bases from V and 3 bases from J, with 20 bases between. The CDR3 has 16 residues.

This chain joins TRBV7-2 and TRBJ2-7; TRBD1 is a possible D gene (6 bases). Germline CDR1 is SGHTA and CDR2 is FQGNSA. The ends were cut back, 7 bases at V and 6 bases at J, with 13 bases in the middle. The CDR3 consists of 12 residues. CDR3 sequence (DNA): TGTGCCAGCACCCCACAAGGGGGCGAGCAGTACTTC. Its translation is CASTPQGGEQYF.

The CDR3 nucleotides are TGTGCCAGTAGCGCCGGGACAGGGGGCTTCGAGCAGTACTTC. Amino acids: CASSAGTGGFEQYF. This chain joins TRBV19 and TRBJ2-7; 12 nucleotides line up with TRBD1. J gave up 6 bases and V 6 bases, and 6 bases lay outside the gene matches. In germline, CDR1 is LNHDA, CDR2 SQIVND (reference sequence). The CDR3 extends over 14 amino acids. The variable domain in full, with the rest retrieved from reference TRBV19 and TRBJ2-7, is DGGITQSPKYLFRKEGQNVTLSCEQNLNHDAMYWYRQDPGQGLRLIYYSQIVNDFQKGDIAEGYSVSREKKESFPLTVTSAQKNPTAFYLCASSAGTGGFEQYFGPGTRLTVT.

The chain links TRBV6-1 to TRBJ2-5; 8 positions match TRBD2. This CDR3 spans 16 amino acids. Losses at the gene ends were 1 base for V and 5 bases for J; bases not matched to a gene: 9. Germline CDR1 is MNHNS and CDR2 is SASEGT. The CDR3 region is CASSEDGTRLVETQYF. The CDR3 DNA reads as TGTGCCAGCAGTGAAGACGGGACTAGGTTAGTTGAGACCCAGTACTTC.

The chain recombines TRBV11-2 with TRBJ2-7; TRBD1 matches at 7 bases. This CDR3 has 13 amino acids. Germline values: CDR1 SGHAT, CDR2 FQNNGV. V lost 5 bases and J lost 5; bases outside the gene matches: 6. The CDR3 reads CASSRTTGDEQYF. Here the CDR3 DNA reads TGTGCCAGCAGCCGAACAACAGGGGACGAGCAGTACTTC.

The CDR3 here is CASSFPSGGQETQYF. The CDR3 DNA sequence: TGTGCCAGCAGCTTTCCTAGCGGAGGGCAAGAGACCCAGTACTTC. This chain joins TRBV13 and TRBJ2-5; the match to TRBD2 covers 7 bases. V gave up 3 bases and J gave up 2 bases; unmatched junction bases: 6. Germline V lookup: CDR1 PRHDT, CDR2 FYEKMQ (reference sequence). This CDR3 is built from 15 residues. Complete variable domain (other parts from reference TRBV13 and TRBJ2-5): AAGVIQSPRHLIKEKRETATLKCYPIPRHDTVYWYQQGPGQDPQFLISFYEKMQSDKGSIPDRFSAQQFSDYHSELNMSSLELGDSALYFCASSFPSGGQETQYFGPGTRLLVL.

The chain recombines TRBV28 with TRBJ1-1; unclear D gene. Germline CDR1 reads MDHEN; CDR2 reads SYDVKM. This CDR3 has 15 residues. V lost 5 bases and J 1 base, leaving 14 bases between the germline ends. The CDR3 DNA follows: TGTGCCAGCAGTCCACAAAGGGTGGAGAACACTGAAGCTTTCTTT. This codes for CASSPQRVENTEAFF. The full variable domain, completed using reference TRBV28 and TRBJ1-1, is DVKVTQSSRYLVKRTGEKVFLECVQDMDHENMFWYRQDPGLGLRLIYFSYDVKMKEKGDIPEGYSVSREKKERFSLILESASTNQTSMYLCASSPQRVENTEAFFGQGTRLTVV.

This clone occurred a few times. The chain joins TRBV10-1 to TRBJ2-5; 9 nucleotides align to TRBD1. V shed 8 bases, J shed 5 bases, and the junction held 6 bases outside the gene matches. CDR1 WNHNN and CDR2 SYGVQD come from the germline V gene (reference sequence). The CDR3 runs 13 residues. The CDR3 here is CASFRQGVETQYF. The CDR3 DNA reads TGCGCCAGCTTCCGACAGGGGGTGGAGACCCAGTACTTC.

The V gene is TRBV5-1, the J gene TRBJ2-5; 8 bases are a match to TRBD1. Per the germline V gene, CDR1 is SGHRS and CDR2 is YFSETQ. The V segment lost 3 bases and the J segment 7 bases; nucleotides outside the gene matches: 5. CDR3 size: 13 residues. This CDR3 is CASSSDRDGTQYF. The CDR3 region has the DNA TGCGCCAGCAGCTCGGACAGGGATGGGACCCAGTACTTC. Looking up the rest from reference TRBV5-1 and TRBJ2-5 gives the full variable domain: KAGVTQTPRYLIKTRGQQVTLSCSPISGHRSVSWYQQTPGQGLQFLFEYFSETQRNKGNFPGRFSGRQFSNSRSEMNVSTLELGDSALYLCASSSDRDGTQYFGPGTRLLVL.

CDR3 in amino acids: CASRLGGTETQYF. The CDR3 DNA follows: TGTGCCAGCAGACTCGGAGGGACGGAGACCCAGTACTTC. The genes are TRBV11-2 and TRBJ2-5; possibly TRBD2 for D (6 bases). The V end lost 6 bases, the J end lost 5 bases, and 13 bases lay between the germline ends. Germline loops: CDR1 SGHAT, CDR2 FQNNGV. This CDR3 contains 13 residues.

The chain has TRBV7-3 and TRBJ2-7; maybe TRBD1 (8 bases). This CDR3 is 13 amino acids long. V lost 5 bases to trimming and J lost 5 bases, with 13 bases between them. CDR1 is SGHTA and CDR2 is FQGTGA in the germline V gene. CDR3 amino acids: CASSHTGGDEQYF. CDR3 nucleotides: TGTGCCAGCAGCCACACAGGGGGGGACGAGCAGTACTTC.

This rearrangement joins TRBV11-1 to TRBJ1-1; D possibly corresponds to TRBD1 (6 bases). CDR3 length: 14 amino acids. Germline V gene lookup returns CDR1 SGHAT and CDR2 FQDESV (reference sequence). The germline V and J ends were trimmed by 5 bases and 10 bases, with 20 bases remaining between them. The CDR3 DNA follows: TGTGCCAGCAGCCCTTCTAGGGGGAGACCTCGAGCTTTCTTT. This translates into CASSPSRGRPRAFF.

The V call is TRBV25-1, the J call TRBJ2-7; 7 bases agree with TRBD1. This CDR3 spans 16 amino acids. V shed 4 bases, J shed 4 bases, and the junction held 13 bases outside the gene matches. The germline V gene has CDR1 MGHDK and CDR2 SYGVNS. CDR3: CASSARSRDRFYEQYF. The CDR3 coding sequence is TGTGCCAGCAGTGCCCGATCCCGGGACAGATTTTACGAGCAGTACTTC.

J is TRBJ2-1 and V is TRBV27; 7 positions agree with TRBD1. The V and J ends lost 6 bases and 9 bases, in that order; junction bases with no gene match: 5. Germline values: CDR1 MNHEY, CDR2 SMNVEV (reference sequence). The CDR3 length is 12 residues. This chain's CDR3 is CASRGSGGEQFF. In nucleotides, the CDR3 is TGTGCCAGCAGGGGTTCAGGGGGTGAGCAGTTCTTC.

The V and J genes are TRBV6-6 and TRBJ2-1, with 7 bases identical to TRBD2. This CDR3 has 15 amino acids. The J segment lost 3 bases and the V segment lost 5 bases, leaving 7 bases of the junction unmatched. CDR1 and CDR2 from the germline V gene are MNHNY and SVGAGI (reference sequence). Here the CDR3 reads CASSVTSPNYNEQFF. CDR3 bases: TGTGCCAGCAGTGTGACTAGCCCGAACTACAATGAGCAGTTCTTC.

The genes are TRBV5-1 and TRBJ2-1; D not certain. Germline values: CDR1 SGHRS, CDR2 YFSETQ. The CDR3 has 13 residues. The germline V and J ends were trimmed by 0 bases and 7 bases, with 8 bases remaining between them. The CDR3 is CASSLAIGNEQFF. The CDR3 DNA follows: TGCGCCAGCAGCTTGGCCATAGGGAATGAGCAGTTCTTC.

The chain combines TRBV6-1 with TRBJ1-1; no clear D gene. V lost 6 bases, J lost 1 base, and 9 bases lay in between. Germline lookup yields CDR1 MNHNS and CDR2 SASEGT. The CDR3 sequence is 13 residues long. This chain's CDR3 is CASRATENTEAFF. In DNA form, the CDR3 reads TGTGCCAGCAGAGCTACAGAGAACACTGAAGCTTTCTTT.

The chain recombines TRBV15 with TRBJ1-4; D gene uncertain. CDR3 length equals 15 residues. V lost 0 bases and J lost 0, with 5 bases in between. The germline V gene has CDR1 LNHNV and CDR2 YYDKDF (reference sequence). In nucleotides, the CDR3 is TGTGCCACCAGCAGAGATACAACAACTAATGAAAAACTGTTTTTT. Its translation is CATSRDTTTNEKLFF.

The chain combines TRBV28 with TRBJ2-1; D not resolved. V was trimmed by 2 bases and J by 6 bases, leaving 8 bases between them. This CDR3 contains 13 residues. Looked up from germline, CDR1 is MDHEN and CDR2 is SYDVKM. For the CDR3, the DNA is TGTGCCAGCAGTTTAACTCAGATCAATGAGCAGTTCTTC. Residues: CASSLTQINEQFF.

This clone was picked up a small number of times. V and J are TRBV6-1 and TRBJ2-3; no definite D call. The CDR3 consists of 12 residues. V dropped 3 bases and J dropped 8 bases, with 9 bases sitting between them. The germline gives CDR1 MNHNS, CDR2 SASEGT. CDR3 residues: CASSEVPLTQYF. CDR3 sequence (DNA): TGTGCCAGCAGTGAGGTCCCGCTTACGCAGTATTTT.

The chain combines TRBV2 with TRBJ2-7; TRBD1 might be the D (6 bases). This CDR3 comprises 12 residues. The germline gives CDR1 SNHLY, CDR2 FYNNEI. V was shortened by 4 bases and J by 4 bases, with 8 bases between the two germline ends. The CDR3 DNA follows: TGTGCCAGCAGTGGTCAGGGGTACGAGCAGTACTTC. It specifies CASSGQGYEQYF.

The chain links TRBV5-1 to TRBJ1-1; D ambiguous. Trimming shortened V by 0 bases and J by 5 bases, and 8 bases separated the two germline ends. CDR3 length equals 13 residues. Germline CDR1 SGHRS, CDR2 YFSETQ. Here the CDR3 reads CASSLDRMTEAFF. CDR3 DNA: TGCGCCAGCAGCTTGGACCGGATGACTGAAGCTTTCTTT. Full variable domain (remainder filled in from reference TRBV5-1 and TRBJ1-1): KAGVTQTPRYLIKTRGQQVTLSCSPISGHRSVSWYQQTPGQGLQFLFEYFSETQRNKGNFPGRFSGRQFSNSRSEMNVSTLELGDSALYLCASSLDRMTEAFFGQGTRLTVV.

The gene calls are TRBV2 and TRBJ2-5; D possibly corresponds to TRBD2 (6 bases). This CDR3 has 14 amino acids. V was trimmed by 6 bases and J by 1 base, leaving 12 bases between them. Germline V gives CDR1 SNHLY, CDR2 FYNNEI. CDR3 in amino acids: CASREGGLQETQYF. The DNA for the CDR3 is TGTGCCAGCAGGGAGGGTGGGCTCCAAGAGACCCAGTACTTC.

This clone was recorded once. The chain is built from TRBV7-9 and TRBJ2-3; possible D gene TRBD1, 5 bases. Trimming removed 5 bases from V and 5 bases from J, with 17 bases in between. The CDR3 totals 15 residues. The V gene's germline CDR1 is SEHNR and CDR2 FQNEAQ (reference sequence). CDR3 bases: TGTGCCAGCAGCCCCAAAAAGGTGGGGCGAGATACGCAGTATTTT. It is translated as CASSPKKVGRDTQYF.

V is TRBV27 and J is TRBJ2-7; no firm D call. The CDR3 has 14 residues. From germline, CDR1 is MNHEY and CDR2 SMNVEV (reference sequence). The germline V and J ends were trimmed by 2 bases and 1 base, with 9 bases remaining between them. CDR3 bases: TGTGCCAGCAGTTTAGTAAGGGCTTCCTACGAGCAGTACTTC. Protein: CASSLVRASYEQYF.

This chain joins TRBV6-6 and TRBJ1-2; 9 bases agree with TRBD1. This CDR3 is 12 amino acids long. With 6 bases clipped from V and 6 bases from J, the junction kept 2 bases outside the gene matches. CDR1 MNHNY and CDR2 SVGAGI come from the germline V gene (reference sequence). Here the CDR3 reads CASRRQGDGYTF. CDR3 coding DNA: TGTGCCAGCAGACGACAGGGGGATGGCTACACCTTC.

This chain uses TRBV11-2 with TRBJ1-2; tentative D call: TRBD1 (5 bases). Trimming removed 3 bases at V and 4 bases at J, with 9 bases between. Germline values: CDR1 SGHAT, CDR2 FQNNGV. The CDR3 is 13 residues long. The CDR3 nucleotides read TGTGCCAGCAGCTTGTTTGGGGGCTATGGCTACACCTTC. It is translated as CASSLFGGYGYTF.

The gene calls are TRBV28 and TRBJ2-5, with 16 bases aligning to TRBD2. V shed 4 bases, J shed 0 bases, and the junction held 11 bases outside the gene matches. The germline V gene encodes CDR1 MDHEN and CDR2 SYDVKM. The CDR3 spans 20 residues. The CDR3 spells CASSSGLAGGPSSYQETQYF. For the CDR3, the DNA is TGTGCCAGCAGTTCGGGACTAGCGGGAGGGCCCAGTTCGTACCAAGAGACCCAGTACTTC.

This chain links TRBV7-6 with TRBJ2-7; possibly TRBD1 for D (6 bases). The V gene lost 2 bases and the J gene lost 2 bases, with 10 bases spanning the gap. CDR1 is SGHVS and CDR2 is FNYEAQ in the germline V gene. The length of the CDR3 is 14 residues. In nucleotides, the CDR3 is TGTGCCAGCAGCTTACCAGGGGCCACCTACGAGCAGTACTTC. This encodes CASSLPGATYEQYF.